This T cell receptor (beta chain) was sequenced during a study of T cell responses to AZD1222 COVID-19 vaccine. General study findings and limits: Females made up more of the donors, who were largely white British, and clonal diversity may have come out too low. Distributed over spike, vaccine-associated CD4 TCRs predominated at 160-218 and 743-854.

The repertoire was sequenced with immunoSEQ multiplex PCR; TCRdb's copy has only in-frame clones and lacks some. The profile covers 90,000 to 110,000 clones, with roughly 89% appearing a single time and approximately 40% taken by the ten largest. Of note for this clone: Its antigen remains unidentified.

Germline V lookup: CDR1 LNHNV, CDR2 YYDKDF (reference sequence). Unmatched junction bases numbered 2, after V lost 1 base and J lost 8 bases. This CDR3 region has 15 residues. Sequencing was performed on peripheral blood, taken 28 days after the second AZD1222 dose. The source is an adult who received the AZD1222 COVID-19 vaccine. The chain is built from TRBV15 and TRBJ1-4; TRBD1 matches 12 bases. The CDR3 loop is CATSRGGTGGEKLFF. The CDR3 nucleotides read TGTGCCACCAGCAGAGGAGGGACAGGGGGCGAAAAACTGTTTTTT.